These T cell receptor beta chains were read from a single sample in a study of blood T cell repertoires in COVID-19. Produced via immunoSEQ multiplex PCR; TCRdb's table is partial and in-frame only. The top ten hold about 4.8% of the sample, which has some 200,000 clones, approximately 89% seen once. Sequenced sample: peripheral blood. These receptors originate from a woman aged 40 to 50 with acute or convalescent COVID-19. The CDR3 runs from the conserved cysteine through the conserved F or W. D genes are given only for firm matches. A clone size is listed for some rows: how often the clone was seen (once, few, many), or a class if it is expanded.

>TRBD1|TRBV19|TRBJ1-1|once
CASMRDRLNTEAFF
TGTGCCAGCATGAGGGACAGGCTGAACACTGAAGCTTTCTTT
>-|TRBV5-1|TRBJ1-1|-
CASSLGQSTGSEAFF
TGCGCCAGCAGCTTGGGTCAATCCACGGGATCTGAAGCTTTCTTT
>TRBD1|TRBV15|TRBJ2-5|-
CATSPRDRGWETQYF
TGTGCCACCAGCCCCCGGGACAGGGGTTGGGAGACCCAGTACTTC
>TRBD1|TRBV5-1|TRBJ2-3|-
CASSPETGVTDTQYF
TGCGCCAGCAGCCCTGAGACAGGGGTGACAGATACGCAGTATTTT
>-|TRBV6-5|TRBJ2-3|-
CASSYMASLTQYF
TGTGCCAGCAGTTACATGGCCAGTCTTACGCAGTATTTT
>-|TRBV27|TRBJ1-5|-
CASSSRGNQPQHF
TGTGCCAGCAGTTCAAGAGGCAATCAGCCCCAGCATTTT
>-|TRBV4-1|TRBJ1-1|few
CASSQDRPNTEAFF
TGCGCCAGCAGCCAAGATCGTCCGAACACTGAAGCTTTCTTT
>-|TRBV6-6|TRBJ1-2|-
CASSRIFERHRVGDGYTF
TGTGCCAGCAGTCGAATTTTCGAAAGACACAGGGTTGGGGATGGCTACACCTTC
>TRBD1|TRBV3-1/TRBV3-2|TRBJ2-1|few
CASSPLQGASNEQFF
TGTGCCAGCAGCCCTTTACAGGGGGCCAGCAATGAGCAGTTCTTC
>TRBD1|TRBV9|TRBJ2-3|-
CASSAAHRGRTTDTQYF
TGTGCCAGCAGCGCTGCCCACAGGGGGCGGACGACAGATACGCAGTATTTT
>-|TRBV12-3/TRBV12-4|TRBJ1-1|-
CASSFNSYTEAFF
TGTGCCAGCAGTTTTAACAGCTACACTGAAGCTTTCTTT
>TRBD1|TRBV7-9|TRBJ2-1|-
CASSQRTGVYNEQFF
TGTGCCAGCAGTCAAAGGACAGGGGTCTACAATGAGCAGTTCTTC
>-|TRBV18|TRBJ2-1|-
CASSPGASGVNEQFF
TGTGCCAGCTCACCGGGGGCTAGTGGGGTCAATGAGCAGTTCTTC
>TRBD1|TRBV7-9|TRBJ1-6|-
CASSLWDRDNSPLHF
TGTGCCAGCAGCTTATGGGACAGGGATAATTCACCCCTCCACTTT
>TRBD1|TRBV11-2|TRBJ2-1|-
CASSFSRGGPRNEQFF
TGTGCCAGCAGCTTTTCCCGAGGGGGCCCCCGCAATGAGCAGTTCTTC
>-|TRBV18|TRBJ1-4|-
CASSPSRSGNEKLFF
TGTGCCAGCTCACCATCGAGGTCGGGGAATGAAAAACTGTTTTTT
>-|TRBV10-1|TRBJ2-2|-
CASSSTRAGELFF
TGCGCCAGCAGCTCAACTCGGGCCGGGGAGCTGTTTTTT
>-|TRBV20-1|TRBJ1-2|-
CSASTAYGYTF
TGCAGTGCTAGTACAGCTTATGGCTACACCTTC
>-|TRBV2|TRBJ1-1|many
CASSRVNTEAFF
TGTGCCAGCAGTAGAGTGAACACTGAAGCTTTCTTT
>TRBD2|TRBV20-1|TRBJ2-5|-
CSASPGTSGGAETQYF
TGCAGTGCTAGTCCCGGGACTAGCGGGGGGGCGGAGACCCAGTACTTC
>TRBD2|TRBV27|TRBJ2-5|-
CASSPNPLVVASGRGETQYF
TGTGCCAGCAGTCCAAACCCTCTCGTGGTGGCTAGCGGGCGGGGAGAGACCCAGTACTTC
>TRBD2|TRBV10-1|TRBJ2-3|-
CASSEAGGSTDTQYF
TGCGCCAGCAGTGAAGCGGGGGGGAGCACAGATACGCAGTATTTT
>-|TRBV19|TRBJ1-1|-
CASSMYGDTEAFF
TGTGCCAGTAGTATGTATGGAGACACTGAAGCTTTCTTT
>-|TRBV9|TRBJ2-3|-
CASSVATGTDTQYF
TGTGCCAGCAGCGTAGCTACGGGGACAGATACGCAGTATTTT
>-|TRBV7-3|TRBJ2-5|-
CASSPRQNPRETQYF
TGTGCCAGCAGCCCTCGACAGAACCCTCGGGAGACCCAGTACTTC
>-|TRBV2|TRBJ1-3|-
CASSVGGAGLSGNTIYF
TGTGCCAGCAGTGTTGGGGGCGCCGGACTCTCTGGAAACACCATATATTTT
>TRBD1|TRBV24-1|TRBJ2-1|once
CATSDPYRGNEQFF
TGTGCCACCAGTGACCCTTACAGGGGCAATGAGCAGTTCTTC
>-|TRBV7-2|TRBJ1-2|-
CASSLDSGFGYGYTF
TGTGCCAGCAGCTTAGATTCGGGATTTGGATATGGCTACACCTTC
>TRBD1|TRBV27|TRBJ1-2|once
CASSRGGQMNYGYTF
TGTGCCAGCAGTCGGGGGGGACAGATGAACTATGGCTACACCTTC
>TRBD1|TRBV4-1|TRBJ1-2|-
CASSPSDRGGGYTF
TGCGCCAGCAGCCCCTCGGACAGGGGAGGTGGCTACACCTTC
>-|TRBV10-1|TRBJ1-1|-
CASSESGLRRGMNTEAFF
TGCGCCAGCAGTGAGAGTGGCCTCCGACGGGGGATGAACACTGAAGCTTTCTTT
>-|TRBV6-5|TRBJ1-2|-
CASGRTVGSHGYTF
TGTGCCAGCGGTAGGACAGTCGGTTCACATGGCTACACCTTC
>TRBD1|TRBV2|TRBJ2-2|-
CASSGDSGTGELFF
TGTGCCAGCAGTGGGGACAGCGGCACCGGGGAGCTGTTTTTT
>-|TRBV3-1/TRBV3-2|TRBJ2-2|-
CASSQEEGPHTGELFF
TGTGCCAGCAGCCAAGAGGAGGGGCCTCACACCGGGGAGCTGTTTTTT
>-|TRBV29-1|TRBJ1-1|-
CSVVHGRGDTEAFF
TGCAGCGTTGTTCACGGCAGGGGCGACACTGAAGCTTTCTTT
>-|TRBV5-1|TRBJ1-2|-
CASSPERTGGYTF
TGCGCCAGCAGCCCGGAGAGGACTGGGGGCTACACCTTC
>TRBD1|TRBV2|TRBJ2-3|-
CASSGDRGTDTQYF
TGTGCCAGCAGTGGGGACAGGGGGACAGATACGCAGTATTTT
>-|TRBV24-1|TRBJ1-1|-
CATSDLPPQGINTEAFF
TGTGCCACCAGTGACCTCCCGCCACAGGGTATAAACACTGAAGCTTTCTTT